The 2 T cell receptor beta chains presented below share a single source sample, sequenced in a study of T-cell memory formation after mild COVID-19. TCRdb analysed the 5' RACE reads with MiXCR anew, one entry per CDR3 protein. The table records 250,000 to 300,000 distinct CDR3 sequences, 16% of them present only once. The sample was PBMCs or a T cell subset sorted from them (not recorded which). These receptors originate from a man between 18 and 35 years old who had mild COVID-19 (a few samples of this study predate the infection). Cell type and time point are not known.

The rearrangement links TRBV12-3 or TRBV12-4 to TRBJ1-1; 7 nucleotides line up with TRBD1. The length of the CDR3 is 12 residues. Germline trimming cut 5 bases from V and 7 bases from J; bases unmatched to any gene: 4. CDR3 bases: TGTGCCAGCAGTCCCGGGACAGTTGAAGCTTTCTTT. Its protein is CASSPGTVEAFF.

This clonotype was observed a handful of times. The CDR3 reads CSVSSGPDQPQHF. DNA for the CDR3: TGCAGCGTCTCTTCAGGGCCCGATCAGCCCCAGCATTTT. The chain employs TRBV29-1 and TRBJ1-5; TRBD1 is a possible D gene (5 bases). Germline CDR1 is SQVTM and CDR2 is ANQGSEA. This CDR3 contains 13 residues. Trimming pared 6 bases from V and 5 bases from J, leaving 14 bases between.